These T cell receptor beta chains were read from a single sample in a study of blood T cell repertoires in COVID-19. Sequencing was performed with immunoSEQ multiplex PCR; in TCRdb, only in-frame clones are kept and a portion is missing. The table shows fewer than 250,000 clones, with 83% occurring only once. Material: peripheral blood. The receptors originated from a human donor in a cohort sampled during active COVID-19. Each CDR3 is given with its conserved first and last residue. The order of the fields is clone size, V gene, D gene, J gene, CDR3 protein, CDR3 DNA. D genes are given only for firm matches. The listing skips clone size in some rows; elsewhere it reads once, few, many or a size class.

size: .; V: TRBV27; D: .; J: TRBJ2-7; CDR3: CASSWDIVGEQYF; DNA: TGTGCCAGCAGTTGGGACATCGTGGGCGAGCAGTACTTC
size: .; V: TRBV6-5; D: .; J: TRBJ1-5; CDR3: CASSYLAGSQPQHF; DNA: TGTGCCAGCAGTTACTTGGCAGGCAGTCAGCCCCAGCATTTT
size: few; V: TRBV5-4; D: .; J: TRBJ2-5; CDR3: CASSPVAGQETQYF; DNA: TGTGCCAGCAGTCCGGTAGCTGGCCAAGAGACCCAGTACTTC
size: once; V: TRBV5-1; D: TRBD1; J: TRBJ2-5; CDR3: CASSFGTGGWETQYF; DNA: TGCGCCAGCAGCTTCGGTACAGGGGGCTGGGAGACCCAGTACTTC
size: once; V: TRBV6-5; D: .; J: TRBJ2-7; CDR3: CASSYPWVEDSYEQYF; DNA: TGTGCCAGCAGTTACCCTTGGGTGGAGGATTCGTACGAGCAGTACTTC
size: few; V: TRBV7-2; D: .; J: TRBJ2-2; CDR3: CASSRSFYTGELFF; DNA: TGTGCCAGCAGCCGTTCGTTCTACACCGGGGAGCTGTTTTTT
size: .; V: TRBV5-1; D: .; J: TRBJ1-1; CDR3: CASSKDSGATEAFF; DNA: TGCGCCAGCAGCAAGGACTCCGGAGCCACTGAAGCTTTCTTT
size: once; V: TRBV2; D: TRBD2; J: TRBJ2-2; CDR3: CASSEDSGGTGELFF; DNA: TGTGCCAGCAGTGAAGATAGCGGGGGAACCGGGGAGCTGTTTTTT
size: .; V: TRBV19; D: TRBD2; J: TRBJ2-5; CDR3: CASSNLAGVEGQETQYF; DNA: TGTGCCAGTAGTAACCTAGCGGGAGTTGAAGGGCAAGAGACCCAGTACTTC
size: .; V: TRBV18; D: TRBD1; J: TRBJ2-3; CDR3: CASSPGTGGDTQYF; DNA: TGTGCCAGCTCCCCCGGGACAGGGGGCGATACGCAGTATTTT
size: .; V: TRBV6-5; D: .; J: TRBJ1-1; CDR3: CASSYGGLTNTEAFF; DNA: TGTGCCAGCAGTTACGGCGGGCTCACGAACACTGAAGCTTTCTTT
size: .; V: TRBV5-6; D: TRBD1; J: TRBJ2-4; CDR3: CASSPGTAEKNIQYF; DNA: TGTGCCAGCAGCCCCGGGACAGCAGAGAAAAACATTCAGTACTTC
size: .; V: TRBV6-5; D: .; J: TRBJ2-7; CDR3: CASSYGRGDEQYF; DNA: TGTGCCAGCAGTTACGGCAGGGGAGACGAGCAGTACTTC
size: .; V: TRBV5-1; D: TRBD2; J: TRBJ2-1; CDR3: CASRLAVYNEQFF; DNA: TGCGCCAGCAGGCTAGCGGTCTACAATGAGCAGTTCTTC
size: .; V: TRBV20-1; D: .; J: TRBJ1-4; CDR3: CSASWASNEKLFF; DNA: TGCAGTGCTAGTTGGGCTTCTAATGAAAAACTGTTTTTT
size: .; V: TRBV5-1; D: .; J: TRBJ1-5; CDR3: CASSPLGTDQPQHF; DNA: TGCGCCAGCAGTCCTTTAGGGACTGATCAGCCCCAGCATTTT
size: .; V: TRBV5-1; D: TRBD2; J: TRBJ2-3; CDR3: CASSRPRLAGGTDTQYF; DNA: TGCGCCAGCAGCCGACCAAGACTAGCGGGGGGCACAGATACGCAGTATTTT
size: .; V: TRBV3-1/TRBV3-2; D: TRBD1; J: TRBJ1-5; CDR3: CASSQGQGVPQHF; DNA: TGTGCCAGCAGCCAAGGACAGGGAGTCCCCCAGCATTTT
size: .; V: TRBV27; D: .; J: TRBJ1-6; CDR3: CASSLTVQGGSPLHF; DNA: TGTGCCAGCAGTTTAACAGTGCAGGGTGGATCACCCCTCCACTTT
size: .; V: TRBV6-6; D: TRBD1; J: TRBJ1-6; CDR3: CASTRTGQGSNSPLHF; DNA: TGTGCCAGCACCAGAACCGGACAGGGTAGTAATTCACCCCTCCACTTT
size: .; V: TRBV11-3; D: .; J: TRBJ1-1; CDR3: CASSSFSDSEAFF; DNA: TGTGCCAGCAGCTCTTTTTCGGACAGTGAAGCTTTCTTT
size: .; V: TRBV7-2; D: .; J: TRBJ1-1; CDR3: CASSLVRTVNTEAFF; DNA: TGTGCCAGCAGCTTAGTCCGGACAGTGAACACTGAAGCTTTCTTT
size: .; V: TRBV14; D: .; J: TRBJ2-6; CDR3: CASSQVRGLAGANVLTF; DNA: TGTGCCAGCAGCCAAGTGCGGGGTTTGGCTGGGGCCAACGTCCTGACTTTC
size: .; V: TRBV23-1; D: .; J: TRBJ2-1; CDR3: CASSLTGTTRYNEQFF; DNA: TGCGCCAGCAGTCTAACCGGGACAACTAGATACAATGAGCAGTTCTTC
size: few; V: TRBV7-9; D: TRBD2; J: TRBJ2-1; CDR3: CASSLGLAGYNEQFF; DNA: TGTGCCAGCAGCTTAGGCCTAGCGGGATACAATGAGCAGTTCTTC
size: .; V: TRBV10-1; D: .; J: TRBJ2-5; CDR3: CASSDGPKETQYF; DNA: TGCGCCAGCAGTGACGGTCCTAAAGAGACCCAGTACTTC
size: .; V: TRBV2; D: TRBD1; J: TRBJ1-1; CDR3: CASRDRGYMNTEAFF; DNA: TGTGCCAGCCGGGACAGGGGTTACATGAACACTGAAGCTTTCTTT
size: once; V: TRBV9; D: .; J: TRBJ2-7; CDR3: CASSVGGDRFYEQYF; DNA: TGTGCCAGCAGCGTAGGCGGTGACAGGTTCTACGAGCAGTACTTC
size: .; V: TRBV19; D: .; J: TRBJ1-4; CDR3: CASSRLQRGEKLFF; DNA: TGTGCCAGTAGTCGACTGCAGCGGGGTGAAAAACTGTTTTTT
size: .; V: TRBV10-1; D: .; J: TRBJ2-1; CDR3: CASSLDYSYNEQFF; DNA: TGCGCCAGCAGTTTGGACTACTCCTACAATGAGCAGTTCTTC
size: many; V: TRBV2; D: TRBD1; J: TRBJ1-6; CDR3: CASTRGQGNSPLHF; DNA: TGTGCCAGCACCCGGGGACAGGGCAATTCACCCCTCCACTTT
size: .; V: TRBV5-6; D: TRBD1; J: TRBJ1-4; CDR3: CASSKTGGYEKTNEKLFF; DNA: TGTGCCAGCAGCAAGACAGGGGGGTACGAGAAGACTAATGAAAAACTGTTTTTT
size: .; V: TRBV6-5; D: TRBD1; J: TRBJ1-6; CDR3: CACGTASSYNSPLHF; DNA: TGTGCTTGCGGGACAGCTAGCTCCTATAATTCACCCCTCCACTTT
size: few; V: TRBV24-1; D: TRBD2; J: TRBJ2-1; CDR3: CATSVSGSWNEQFF; DNA: TGTGCCACCAGTGTCAGCGGGAGTTGGAATGAGCAGTTCTTC
size: once; V: TRBV15; D: TRBD1; J: TRBJ2-6; CDR3: CATSMRQGVAGANVLTF; DNA: TGTGCCACCAGCATGAGGCAGGGGGTTGCTGGGGCCAACGTCCTGACTTTC
size: .; V: TRBV7-9; D: TRBD1; J: TRBJ1-2; CDR3: CASSLGPGGYGYTF; DNA: TGTGCCAGCAGCTTAGGTCCAGGGGGGTATGGCTACACCTTC
size: .; V: TRBV5-4; D: .; J: TRBJ2-7; CDR3: CASSSIGGSYEQYF; DNA: TGTGCCAGCAGCTCCATTGGGGGGTCCTACGAGCAGTACTTC
size: once; V: TRBV5-6; D: TRBD1; J: TRBJ1-5; CDR3: CASSRLGTGANQPQHF; DNA: TGTGCCAGCAGCCGCCTCGGTACAGGGGCCAATCAGCCCCAGCATTTT
size: few; V: TRBV19; D: TRBD1; J: TRBJ2-2; CDR3: CASSIDGQDRVTGELFF; DNA: TGTGCCAGTAGTATAGATGGTCAAGACAGGGTGACCGGGGAGCTGTTTTTT
size: .; V: TRBV3-1/TRBV3-2; D: TRBD1; J: TRBJ1-3; CDR3: CASSRGTGRGNTIYF; DNA: TGTGCCAGCAGCCGGGGGACAGGGAGGGGAAACACCATATATTTT
size: .; V: TRBV5-1; D: .; J: TRBJ1-2; CDR3: CASSPNPSGPGYTF; DNA: TGCGCCAGCAGCCCTAACCCGAGTGGGCCTGGCTACACCTTC
size: once; V: TRBV28; D: .; J: TRBJ1-2; CDR3: CASSLRDYGYTF; DNA: TGTGCCAGCAGTTTACGGGACTATGGCTACACCTTC
size: .; V: TRBV7-5; D: .; J: TRBJ2-2; CDR3: CARSPGRSGTPNTGELFF; DNA: TGTGCCAGAAGCCCGGGAAGGAGCGGGACCCCGAACACCGGGGAGCTGTTTTTT
size: .; V: TRBV5-1; D: TRBD2; J: TRBJ2-1; CDR3: CASSLAGGLAGASSYNEQFF; DNA: TGCGCCAGCAGCTTGGCGGGCGGACTAGCGGGAGCGAGCTCCTACAATGAGCAGTTCTTC